The rows below give T cell receptor beta chains drawn from one sample of a study of blood T cell repertoires in COVID-19. Using immunoSEQ multiplex PCR, the repertoire was profiled, and TCRdb retains in-frame clones only, with some absent. This sample has 150,000 to 200,000 clones, with approximately 80% found just once. Sequenced input: PBMCs or T cells enriched from blood (not recorded which). These TCRs come from a woman aged 55-70 years who had recovered from COVID-19. CDR3s include the opening cysteine and the closing phenylalanine or tryptophan. The D gene is left open where the match is weak. For some rows the clone size is stated as once, few or many, or as a class when expanded; others skip it.

clone size: once
J gene: TRBJ1-1
D gene: TRBD1
V gene: TRBV13
CDR3 protein: CASSLRSEPGQGYTEAFF
CDR3 DNA: TGTGCCAGCAGTCTTCGATCGGAACCGGGACAGGGGTACACTGAAGCTTTCTTT

clone size: NA
J gene: TRBJ2-7
D gene: NA
V gene: TRBV4-1
CDR3 protein: CASSQDQAVGREQYF
CDR3 DNA: TGCGCCAGCAGCCAAGACCAGGCCGTAGGAAGGGAGCAGTACTTC

clone size: once
J gene: TRBJ1-1
D gene: NA
V gene: TRBV5-1
CDR3 protein: CASSWTDSNTEAFF
CDR3 DNA: TGCGCCAGCAGCTGGACAGATTCTAACACTGAAGCTTTCTTT

clone size: NA
J gene: TRBJ1-2
D gene: NA
V gene: TRBV29-1
CDR3 protein: CSVEDPLKRQAADYGYTF
CDR3 DNA: TGCAGCGTTGAAGACCCCCTCAAACGACAGGCCGCAGACTATGGCTACACCTTC

clone size: NA
J gene: TRBJ2-7
D gene: TRBD2
V gene: TRBV30
CDR3 protein: CAWSVGRGASYEQYF
CDR3 DNA: TGTGCCTGGAGTGTAGGGCGGGGGGCCTCCTACGAGCAGTACTTC

clone size: NA
J gene: TRBJ2-7
D gene: NA
V gene: TRBV6-5
CDR3 protein: CASSSRPGESYEQYF
CDR3 DNA: TGTGCCAGCAGTTCCAGGCCAGGGGAATCCTACGAGCAGTACTTC

clone size: NA
J gene: TRBJ2-1
D gene: TRBD2
V gene: TRBV11-2
CDR3 protein: CASSPAGGRREANEQFF
CDR3 DNA: TGTGCCAGCAGCCCGGCCGGAGGGCGTCGGGAGGCCAATGAGCAGTTCTTC

clone size: NA
J gene: TRBJ1-1
D gene: TRBD1
V gene: TRBV30
CDR3 protein: CAWKETGALVNTEAFF
CDR3 DNA: TGTGCCTGGAAGGAGACAGGGGCCTTGGTGAACACTGAAGCTTTCTTT

clone size: NA
J gene: TRBJ1-1
D gene: NA
V gene: TRBV12-3/TRBV12-4
CDR3 protein: CASSQGNTEAFF
CDR3 DNA: TGTGCCAGCAGCCAGGGGAACACTGAAGCTTTCTTT

clone size: NA
J gene: TRBJ1-5
D gene: NA
V gene: TRBV27
CDR3 protein: CASRSTGNQPQHF
CDR3 DNA: TGTGCCAGCAGATCTACAGGGAATCAGCCCCAGCATTTT